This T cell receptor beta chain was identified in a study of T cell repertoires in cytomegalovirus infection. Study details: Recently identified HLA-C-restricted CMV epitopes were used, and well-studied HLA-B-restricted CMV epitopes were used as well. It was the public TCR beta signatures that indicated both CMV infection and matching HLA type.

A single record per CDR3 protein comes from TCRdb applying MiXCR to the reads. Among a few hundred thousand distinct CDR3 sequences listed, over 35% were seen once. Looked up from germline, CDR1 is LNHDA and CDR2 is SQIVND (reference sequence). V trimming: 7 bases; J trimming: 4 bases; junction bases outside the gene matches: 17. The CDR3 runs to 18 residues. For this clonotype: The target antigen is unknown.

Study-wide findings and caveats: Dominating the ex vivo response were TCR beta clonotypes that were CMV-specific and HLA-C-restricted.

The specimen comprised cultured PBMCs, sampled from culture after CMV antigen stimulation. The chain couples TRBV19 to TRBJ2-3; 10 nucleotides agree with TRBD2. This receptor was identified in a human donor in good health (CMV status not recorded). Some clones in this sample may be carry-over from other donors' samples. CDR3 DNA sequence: TGTGCCAGTACCATGGGGACTAGCGTGGGCCCCTTGTCAGATACGCAGTATTTT. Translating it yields CASTMGTSVGPLSDTQYF.